The 18 T cell receptor beta chains listed next were all sequenced from one sample in a study of cytomegalovirus exposure and HLA in healthy donors. In the PCR, 60 Vbeta and 13 Jbeta primers were used. Clones were read by immunoSEQ multiplex PCR, and TCRdb kept only the in-frame ones, dropping some. The table includes 150,000 to 200,000 clones, roughly 79% detected once. The sequencing input was PBMCs. The source of these receptors is a man aged 35 to 55 in good health and CMV-seronegative.

This clone was seen once. This chain uses TRBV30 with TRBJ1-2; the match to TRBD1 covers 9 bases. CDR1 and CDR2 (germline): GTSNPN, SVGIG (reference sequence). The trim removed 1 base at V and 4 bases at J, leaving 4 bases unmatched. The CDR3 runs to 14 residues. The CDR3 here is CAWSGGQGTYGYTF. The CDR3 DNA sequence: TGTGCCTGGAGTGGAGGACAGGGGACCTATGGCTACACCTTC.

V usage is TRBV5-4 and J usage is TRBJ1-1; possible D gene TRBD1, 5 bases. Deletions cut 4 bases from V and 8 bases from J, with 18 bases between. The CDR3 covers 14 residues. Germline V gives CDR1 SGHNT, CDR2 YYREEE (reference sequence). CDR3 nucleotide sequence: TGTGCCAGCAGCCCTTCGGGGGGGGTTAAAGAAGCTTTCTTT. Translated, it gives CASSPSGGVKEAFF.

The chain has TRBV7-9 and TRBJ2-6; D is perhaps TRBD1 (5 bases). The V end was cut by 7 bases, the J end by 4 bases, with 17 bases between. The CDR3 loop spans 16 amino acids. Germline-derived CDR1 and CDR2 are SEHNR and FQNEAQ (reference sequence). In DNA, the CDR3 is TGTGCCAGCACCCTAATAGGTGGGGCGGGGGCCAACGTCCTGACTTTC. Residues: CASTLIGGAGANVLTF.

The rearrangement links TRBV27 to TRBJ2-7; 15 nucleotides agree with TRBD2. Per the germline V gene, CDR1 is MNHEY and CDR2 is SMNVEV (reference sequence). V shed 8 bases, J shed 4 bases, and the junction held 3 bases outside the gene matches. The CDR3 is made up of 14 amino acids. CDR3 residues: CASRGLAGGYEQYV. CDR3 sequence (DNA): TGTGCCAGCCGCGGACTAGCGGGAGGGTACGAGCAGTACGTC.

The genes are TRBV27 and TRBJ1-5, with a possible D match to TRBD1 (5 bases). Trimming pared 5 bases from V and 1 base from J, leaving 9 bases between. CDR1 is MNHEY, CDR2 SMNVEV, per germline (reference sequence). The CDR3 covers 14 residues. The CDR3 DNA reads TGTGCCAGCAGTCTTAGACAGAGCAATCAGCCCCAGCATTTT. It codes for CASSLRQSNQPQHF.

This clone was detected only a few times. This chain uses TRBV19 with TRBJ1-5; 10 positions agree with TRBD1. The CDR3 runs 14 residues. CDR1 is LNHDA and CDR2 is SQIVND in the germline V gene (reference sequence). Trimming at V came to 6 bases and at J to 4 bases, leaving 3 bases not matched to a gene. CDR3 DNA sequence: TGTGCCAGTAGGGGACAGGGGAGAAATCAGCCCCAGCATTTT. It specifies CASRGQGRNQPQHF.

This sequence joins TRBV5-6 and TRBJ2-6, with D hard to call. CDR3 length: 15 residues. V was trimmed by 0 bases and J by 2 bases, leaving 6 bases between them. The germline V gene has CDR1 SGHDT and CDR2 YYEEEE. The CDR3 spells CASSLEQTGANVLTF. The DNA of the CDR3 is TGTGCCAGCAGCTTGGAACAAACTGGGGCCAACGTCCTGACTTTC.

The chain joins TRBV28 to TRBJ1-4; weak D call: TRBD1 (6 bases). The germline V gene encodes CDR1 MDHEN and CDR2 SYDVKM. This CDR3 comprises 16 residues. The V gene lost 7 bases and the J gene lost 0 bases, with 15 bases spanning the gap. The CDR3 DNA is TGTGCCAGCAACACCCATAACAGGGCAACTAATGAAAAACTGTTTTTT. Amino acids: CASNTHNRATNEKLFF.

This chain uses TRBV30 with TRBJ2-2; D is possibly TRBD2 (5 bases). There are 15 residues in the CDR3. CDR1 and CDR2 from the germline V gene are GTSNPN and SVGIG (reference sequence). V shed 2 bases and J shed 5 bases, with 15 bases lying between them. The CDR3, as DNA: TGTGCCTGGAGTAGGACTGACCAGCGGACCGGGGAGCTGTTTTTT. This sequence encodes CAWSRTDQRTGELFF.

The chain joins TRBV29-1 to TRBJ2-1, with D possibly TRBD2 on 5 matching bases. The CDR3 runs to 13 residues. CDR1 and CDR2 (germline): SQVTM, ANQGSEA. The V end was cut by 0 bases, the J end by 7 bases, with 10 bases between. CDR3 loop: CSVEDSGGNEQFF. In nucleotides, the CDR3 is TGCAGCGTTGAAGATAGTGGAGGAAATGAGCAGTTCTTC.

Worth noting for this clone: Mismatch with germline at one junction end may stem from a read error. CDR3 sequence: CASTVADSSYNEQFF. CDR3 in DNA: TGTGCCAGCACCGTAGCTGACTCCTCCTACAATGAGCAGTTCTTC. V is TRBV9 and J is TRBJ2-1; D unclear. Germline V gives CDR1 SGDLS, CDR2 YYNGEE. The CDR3 extends over 15 amino acids.

The chain recombines TRBV19 with TRBJ1-1, with D possibly TRBD1 on 5 matching bases. The CDR3 consists of 14 residues. The V end lost 3 bases, the J end lost 1 base, and 9 bases lay between the germline ends. Germline V gives CDR1 LNHDA, CDR2 SQIVND (reference sequence). The CDR3, as DNA: TGTGCCAGTAGTATTGGCAGGGAGAACACTGAAGCTTTCTTT. It is translated as CASSIGRENTEAFF.

This clone was seen a handful of times. This chain links TRBV27 with TRBJ2-7; TRBD2 matches at 10 bases. The CDR3 length is 13 residues. The junction had 2 bases not matched to a gene; V was cut back by 6 bases and J by 3 bases. Germline CDR1 MNHEY, CDR2 SMNVEV (reference sequence). The CDR3 region has the DNA TGTGCCAGCAGAGGACTAGCGGACTACGAGCAGTACTTC. Translation: CASRGLADYEQYF.

The table lists this clone with a count of one. This chain connects TRBV7-8 to TRBJ2-3, with a possible D match to TRBD2 (6 bases). Trimming cost V 5 bases and J 5 bases, with 14 bases left between them. Germline CDR1 SGHVS, CDR2 FQNEAQ. There are 14 residues in the CDR3. The CDR3 DNA sequence: TGTGCCAGCAGCCGGACCGGCGGGAAAGATACGCAGTATTTT. Its protein product is CASSRTGGKDTQYF.

The chain carries TRBV5-1 and TRBJ2-2; 8 bases are shared with TRBD1. The CDR3 is made up of 15 amino acids. The ends lost 2 bases at V and 6 bases at J; junction bases unmatched: 6. Germline CDR1 and CDR2: SGHRS and YFSETQ. This chain's CDR3 is CASSFQGAGAGELFF. Written as DNA, the CDR3 is TGCGCCAGCAGCTTCCAGGGGGCAGGCGCCGGGGAGCTGTTTTTT.

The chain links TRBV29-1 to TRBJ1-1; 8 nucleotides match TRBD1. This CDR3 is built from 11 residues. V was pared by 5 bases and J by 10 bases, with 6 bases of the junction left unmatched. Germline V lookup: CDR1 SQVTM, CDR2 ANQGSEA. In DNA, the CDR3 is TGCAGCGTTTCAGGGGGCATGGGAGCTTTCTTT. This sequence encodes CSVSGGMGAFF.

The chain employs TRBV2 and TRBJ2-5; TRBD2 aligns across 10 bases. The DNA matches TRBJ2-7 better at its end, which makes the J call doubtful. CDR1 and CDR2 (germline): SNHLY, FYNNEI. The CDR3 consists of 15 residues. The CDR3 region has the DNA TGTGCCAGCGAGGGGACTAGCGACCTAGCCTACGAGCAGTACTTC. Protein sequence: CASEGTSDLAYEQYF.

Regarding this clone: Likely a read error: the CDR3 ends without its conserved phenylalanine or tryptophan. No DNA is shown, since the ends of the CDR3 on it are uncertain; the CDR3 is the one TCRdb lists. V is TRBV28 and J is TRBJ2-7; no check of the table's D call, TRBD1, against the DNA was made. With termini counted, the CDR3 has 11 amino acids. CDR1 MDHEN and CDR2 SYDVKM come from the germline V gene. CDR3 region: CASSYGTAPVP.